Presented here are 30 T cell receptor beta chains from one specimen sequenced in a study of cytomegalovirus exposure and HLA in healthy donors (dated by TCRdb to 2016 to 2017). Library generation was performed with the immunoSEQ multiplex PCR assay. For the multiplex PCR, a mixture combining 60 forward primers for TCR Vbeta segments and 13 reverse primers for TCR Jbeta segments was used. TCRdb mirrors the immuneACCESS table, restricted to in-frame sequences. Some clones are absent from its copies; in checked studies, under half trace to an unresolved V gene, and the reason for the others is unknown. The sample yields 100,000 to 120,000 clones; roughly 80% were counted once. The top ten clones comprise approximately 7.2% of the sample. Sequencing input: PBMCs. The receptors derive from a man in his thirties or forties in good health and CMV-seropositive.

J is TRBJ2-3 and V is TRBV5-1, with TRBD1 matching over 7 bases. The V gene's germline CDR1 is SGHRS and CDR2 YFSETQ. Trimming removed 4 bases from V and 0 bases from J; junction bases left unmatched: 5. CDR3 size: 15 residues. The CDR3 reads CASSRGQSSTDTQYF. The CDR3 region has the DNA TGCGCCAGCAGCCGGGGACAGTCTAGCACAGATACGCAGTATTTT.

The chain uses TRBV7-9 and TRBJ1-6; no clear D. The CDR3 is 14 amino acids. Trimming stripped 2 bases from V and 7 bases from J, with 9 bases between. The V gene's germline CDR1 is SEHNR and CDR2 FQNEAQ (reference sequence). Here the CDR3 reads CASSLPNSNSPLHF. The DNA of the CDR3 is TGTGCCAGCAGCTTACCGAACTCAAATTCACCCCTCCACTTT.

J is TRBJ2-5 and V is TRBV7-6; D gene uncertain. The CDR3 runs to 13 residues. Germline CDR1 is SGHVS and CDR2 is FNYEAQ. V dropped 1 base and J dropped 2 bases, with 5 bases sitting between them. The CDR3, as DNA: TGTGCCAGCAGCTTAGGTACACAAGAGACCCAGTACTTC. Protein product: CASSLGTQETQYF.

J is TRBJ1-1 and V is TRBV15; 8 positions agree with TRBD1. The CDR3 length is 15 residues. Trimming at V came to 1 base and at J to 3 bases, leaving 4 bases not matched to a gene. The germline CDR1 and CDR2 sequences are LNHNV and YYDKDF (reference sequence). The CDR3 DNA sequence: TGTGCCACCAGCAGAGCTGGGGACAGGCACACTGAAGCTTTCTTT. This sequence encodes CATSRAGDRHTEAFF.

The genes are TRBV5-1 and TRBJ1-4; TRBD1 matches at 12 bases. The CDR3 has 15 amino acids. J lost 9 bases, V lost 4 bases, and 7 bases had no gene match. Germline CDR1 is SGHRS and CDR2 is YFSETQ. The CDR3 loop is CASSRGQGASQKLFF. The CDR3 region has the DNA TGCGCCAGCAGCCGGGGACAGGGGGCCTCCCAAAAACTGTTTTTT.

This chain uses TRBV19 with TRBJ2-2; 9 nucleotides match TRBD1. The CDR3 contains 17 residues. From germline, CDR1 is LNHDA and CDR2 SQIVND (reference sequence). Losses at the gene ends were 5 bases for V and 0 bases for J; bases not matched to a gene: 7. The CDR3 is CASSGQGTKTNTGELFF. In DNA, the CDR3 is TGTGCCAGTAGTGGACAGGGGACGAAAACGAACACCGGGGAGCTGTTTTTT.

V usage is TRBV6-1 and J usage is TRBJ1-5; D is perhaps TRBD1 (5 bases). The CDR3 loop spans 14 amino acids. In germline, CDR1 is MNHNS, CDR2 SASEGT. Deletions cut 2 bases from V and 6 bases from J, with 11 bases between. CDR3 coding DNA: TGTGCCAGCAGTGAAAGCAGGGCAGGTCAGCCCCAGCATTTT. It translates to CASSESRAGQPQHF.

This sequence joins TRBV6-1 and TRBJ2-1; 7 bases map to TRBD2. Trimming removed 4 bases from V and 12 bases from J; junction bases left unmatched: 15. In germline, CDR1 is MNHNS, CDR2 SASEGT. The CDR3 sequence is 15 residues long. The CDR3 protein is CASSGRGGDRFGQFF. The CDR3 nucleotides are TGTGCCAGCAGTGGGCGCGGGGGTGATAGGTTTGGGCAGTTCTTC.

The chain links TRBV12-5 to TRBJ1-2; no clear D gene. CDR3 length: 14 amino acids. Germline values: CDR1 LGHNT, CDR2 FRNRAP. The ends were cut back, 6 bases at V and 3 bases at J, with 14 bases in the middle. The CDR3 DNA sequence: TGTGCTAGTGGCCCCCGTCTACTAGACTATGGCTACACCTTC. Residues: CASGPRLLDYGYTF.

The gene calls are TRBV6-1 and TRBJ1-4; D unclear. Germline lookup yields CDR1 MNHNS and CDR2 SASEGT. The CDR3 is 15 residues long. V shed 4 bases and J shed 2 bases, with 11 bases lying between them. The CDR3 bases are TGTGCCAGCAGTGTTACGTCCGGGACTAATGAAAAACTGTTTTTT. Residues: CASSVTSGTNEKLFF.

This chain connects TRBV9 to TRBJ1-3; no firm D call. The CDR3 loop spans 15 amino acids. V dropped 1 base and J dropped 6 bases, with 14 bases sitting between them. CDR1 SGDLS and CDR2 YYNGEE come from the germline V gene. This CDR3 reads CASSVWSGTENTIYF. CDR3 coding DNA: TGTGCCAGCAGCGTATGGTCAGGCACCGAAAACACCATATATTTT.

CDR3 amino acids: CASSEVAGGHRDEQFF. The CDR3 nucleotides read TGTGCCAGCAGCGAAGTAGCGGGGGGCCATAGGGATGAGCAGTTCTTC. The chain uses TRBV7-9 and TRBJ2-1, with 10 bases identical to TRBD2. The germline V gene has CDR1 SEHNR and CDR2 FQNEAQ (reference sequence). This CDR3 region has 16 residues. Losses at the gene ends were 5 bases for V and 8 bases for J; bases not matched to a gene: 12. The complete variable domain, with remaining parts taken from reference TRBV7-9 and TRBJ2-1, reads DTGVSQNPRHKITKRGQNVTFRCDPISEHNRLYWYRQTLGQGPEFLTYFQNEAQLEKSRLLSDRFSAERPKGSFSTLEIQRTEQGDSAMYLCASSEVAGGHRDEQFFGPGTRLTVL.

This clone has more than one count but fewer than ten. The chain couples TRBV5-4 to TRBJ2-3, with D tentatively TRBD2 (5 bases). The germline V gene has CDR1 SGHNT and CDR2 YYREEE (reference sequence). This CDR3 contains 18 residues. V dropped 4 bases and J dropped 1 base, with 22 bases sitting between them. CDR3 amino acids: CASSNAGGTRIGTDTQYF. Here the CDR3 DNA reads TGTGCCAGCAGCAACGCGGGTGGCACTCGGATCGGCACAGATACGCAGTATTTT.

The chain joins TRBV5-1 to TRBJ2-2; D might be TRBD1 (5 bases). V lost 3 bases to trimming and J lost 5 bases, with 14 bases between them. There are 15 residues in the CDR3. The V gene's germline CDR1 is SGHRS and CDR2 YFSETQ. The CDR3 DNA sequence: TGCGCCAGCAGCTACCAGGGATTGGGGACCGGGGAGCTGTTTTTT. Translating gives CASSYQGLGTGELFF.

The genes are TRBV28 and TRBJ2-2; D possibly corresponds to TRBD1 (5 bases). The CDR3 covers 15 residues. The V end was cut by 7 bases, the J end by 2 bases, with 14 bases between. Looked up from germline, CDR1 is MDHEN and CDR2 is SYDVKM. DNA of the CDR3: TGTGCCAGCATCAGGGAAGACACCAACACCGGGGAGCTGTTTTTT. Protein product: CASIREDTNTGELFF.

This clone has more than one count but fewer than ten. The CDR3 reads CASSPGGRSYGYTF. The DNA of the CDR3 is TGTGCCAGCAGCCCCGGGGGACGGAGCTATGGCTACACCTTC. V and J are TRBV5-4 and TRBJ1-2; D is possibly TRBD1 (5 bases). Germline CDR1 SGHNT, CDR2 YYREEE (reference sequence). The CDR3 totals 14 residues. V was shortened by 4 bases and J by 4 bases, with 14 bases between the two germline ends.

This chain links TRBV11-3 with TRBJ1-2; 10 bases agree with TRBD1. Trimming removed 5 bases from V and 5 bases from J; junction bases left unmatched: 2. The CDR3 runs 13 residues. Germline values: CDR1 SGHNT, CDR2 YENEEA. CDR3 residues: CASSGDRGYGYTF. For the CDR3, the DNA is TGTGCCAGCAGCGGGGACAGGGGTTATGGCTACACCTTC.

In its sample, this clone was seen a few times. The genes are TRBV11-2 and TRBJ1-4, with a tentative D call TRBD1 (6 bases). The germline CDR1 and CDR2 sequences are SGHAT and FQNNGV. CDR3 length equals 15 residues. V lost 4 bases to trimming and J lost 7 bases, with 16 bases between them. The CDR3 sequence is CASSYGLGAGEKLFF. The DNA of the CDR3 is TGTGCCAGCAGCTATGGACTGGGGGCGGGTGAAAAACTGTTTTTT.

The rearrangement uses TRBV27 and TRBJ2-7, with D maybe TRBD2 (6 bases). Per the germline V gene, CDR1 is MNHEY and CDR2 is SMNVEV (reference sequence). V was shortened by 2 bases and J by 3 bases, with 11 bases between the two germline ends. The CDR3 contains 14 residues. CDR3 coding DNA: TGTGCCAGCAGTTTAGGCGGAGCGGGCTACGAGCAGTACTTC. Translating gives CASSLGGAGYEQYF.

The gene calls are TRBV5-1 and TRBJ1-1; 7 nucleotides match TRBD1. J gave up 4 bases and V 7 bases, and 10 bases lay outside the gene matches. In germline, CDR1 is SGHRS, CDR2 YFSETQ. This CDR3 is built from 14 residues. DNA for the CDR3: TGCGCCAGCGGGGCGGGACAGACCGCCACTGAAGCTTTCTTT. Translation: CASGAGQTATEAFF.

The rearrangement links TRBV7-9 to TRBJ2-1; 9 bases fit TRBD1. Germline values: CDR1 SEHNR, CDR2 FQNEAQ (reference sequence). The junction had 10 bases not matched to a gene; V was cut back by 5 bases and J by 8 bases. CDR3 length: 15 residues. The CDR3 loop is CASSPRDRALDEQFF. In nucleotides, the CDR3 is TGTGCCAGCAGCCCAAGGGACAGGGCCTTGGATGAGCAGTTCTTC. Full variable domain (missing parts from reference TRBV7-9 and TRBJ2-1): DTGVSQNPRHKITKRGQNVTFRCDPISEHNRLYWYRQTLGQGPEFLTYFQNEAQLEKSRLLSDRFSAERPKGSFSTLEIQRTEQGDSAMYLCASSPRDRALDEQFFGPGTRLTVL.

The rearrangement joins TRBV28 to TRBJ2-7; 8 bases are a match to TRBD2. V lost 6 bases and J lost 6; bases outside the gene matches: 7. There are 13 residues in the CDR3. Looked up from germline, CDR1 is MDHEN and CDR2 is SYDVKM. The DNA for the CDR3 is TGTGCCAGCAGGATCGGCGGGGGGATCGAGCAGTACTTC. This translates into CASRIGGGIEQYF.

The chain is built from TRBV19 and TRBJ1-5; possible D gene TRBD1, 5 bases. This CDR3 has 17 residues. Germline lookup yields CDR1 LNHDA and CDR2 SQIVND (reference sequence). V was clipped by 0 bases and J by 2 bases, with 14 bases between them. In DNA, the CDR3 is TGTGCCAGTAGTATAGATGATCGGGGGGTCGGCAATCAGCCCCAGCATTTT. This codes for CASSIDDRGVGNQPQHF.

V is TRBV4-2 and J is TRBJ1-5, with 8 bases matching TRBD1. Per germline, CDR1 LGHNA and CDR2 YNFKEQ. Losses at the gene ends were 0 bases for V and 7 bases for J; bases not matched to a gene: 11. The CDR3 has 17 residues. In nucleotides, the CDR3 is TGTGCCAGCAGCCAAGACATGGTCAGGGGGCGAAACCAGCCCCAGCATTTT. The encoded protein is CASSQDMVRGRNQPQHF.

The gene calls are TRBV18 and TRBJ2-5; TRBD1 agrees at 8 bases. The V gene's germline CDR1 is KGHSH and CDR2 LQKENI. Losses at the gene ends were 3 bases for V and 2 bases for J; bases not matched to a gene: 2. The CDR3 totals 14 residues. This CDR3 reads CASSPGQVQETQYF. The CDR3 DNA is TGTGCCAGCTCACCGGGACAGGTACAAGAGACCCAGTACTTC.

The chain has TRBV19 and TRBJ2-6, with TRBD2 identical over 7 bases. Germline assignment: CDR1 LNHDA and CDR2 SQIVND (reference sequence). This CDR3 has 19 amino acids. Losses at the gene ends were 5 bases for V and 0 bases for J; bases not matched to a gene: 13. In nucleotides, the CDR3 is TGTGCCAGTAGTCCCTGGGAGGGCAGGTCCAGCTCTGGGGCCAACGTCCTGACTTTC. It codes for CASSPWEGRSSSGANVLTF.

In this sample, this clone turned up once. Written as DNA, the CDR3 is TGTGCCAGTAGTACCCGGGACAGGGACAATCAGCCCCAGCATTTT. Its protein is CASSTRDRDNQPQHF. This chain connects TRBV19 to TRBJ1-5; 9 nucleotides line up with TRBD1. V was clipped by 4 bases and J by 3 bases; unmatched bases: 4. The CDR3 is 15 amino acids. CDR1 and CDR2 (germline): LNHDA, SQIVND (reference sequence). Together with reference TRBV19 and TRBJ1-5, the CDR3 gives the full variable domain: DGGITQSPKYLFRKEGQNVTLSCEQNLNHDAMYWYRQDPGQGLRLIYYSQIVNDFQKGDIAEGYSVSREKKESFPLTVTSAQKNPTAFYLCASSTRDRDNQPQHFGDGTRLSIL.

This clone was picked up one time. The chain couples TRBV9 to TRBJ1-1; D is undetermined. This CDR3 is built from 14 residues. V was trimmed by 2 bases and J by 1 base, leaving 9 bases between them. From germline, CDR1 is SGDLS and CDR2 YYNGEE. In nucleotides, the CDR3 is TGTGCCAGCAGCGTCGTGGCCCAGAACACTGAAGCTTTCTTT. It yields the protein CASSVVAQNTEAFF.

This chain links TRBV7-9 with TRBJ1-5, with 9 bases identical to TRBD1. The junction had 14 bases not matched to a gene; V was cut back by 4 bases and J by 4 bases. The CDR3 sequence is 18 residues long. CDR1 is SEHNR and CDR2 is FQNEAQ in the germline V gene (reference sequence). In DNA, the CDR3 is TGTGCCAGCAGCTCAGAGAAATCTGGACAGGGGATTAATCAGCCCCAGCATTTT. Protein: CASSSEKSGQGINQPQHF.

The gene calls are TRBV11-3 and TRBJ2-3; TRBD2 might be the D (5 bases). This CDR3 comprises 13 residues. Trimming shortened V by 3 bases and J by 6 bases, and 10 bases separated the two germline ends. CDR1 is SGHNT, CDR2 YENEEA, per germline. CDR3 loop: CASSFLAGDTQYF. CDR3 nucleotide sequence: TGTGCCAGCAGCTTTCTAGCAGGTGATACGCAGTATTTT.